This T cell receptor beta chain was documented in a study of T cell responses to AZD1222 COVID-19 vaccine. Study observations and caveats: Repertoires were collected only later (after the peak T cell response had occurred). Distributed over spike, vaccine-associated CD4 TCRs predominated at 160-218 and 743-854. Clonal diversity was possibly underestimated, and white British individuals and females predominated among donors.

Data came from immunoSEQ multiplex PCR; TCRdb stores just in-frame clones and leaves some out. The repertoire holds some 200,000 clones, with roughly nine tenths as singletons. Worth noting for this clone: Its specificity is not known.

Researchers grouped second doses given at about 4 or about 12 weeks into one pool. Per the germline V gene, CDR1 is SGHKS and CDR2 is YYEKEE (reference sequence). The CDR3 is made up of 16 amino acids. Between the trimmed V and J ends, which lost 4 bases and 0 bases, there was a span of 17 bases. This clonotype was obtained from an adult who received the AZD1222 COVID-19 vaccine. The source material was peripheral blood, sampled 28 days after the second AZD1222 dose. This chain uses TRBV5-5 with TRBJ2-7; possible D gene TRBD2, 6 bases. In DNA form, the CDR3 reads TGTGCCAGCAGCCCCCTTACGGGAGTGGCCTCCTACGAGCAGTACTTC. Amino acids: CASSPLTGVASYEQYF.